A selection of T cell receptor beta chains follows, all from one sample in a study of T cell repertoires in cytomegalovirus infection. Antigen specificity for these receptors is unknown. One entry per CDR3 protein results from TCRdb running MiXCR on the reads. The data hold about 130,000 distinct CDR3 sequences, with roughly 32% observed a single time. Sequenced material: CD8+ T cells from cultured PBMCs, taken from culture after CMV antigen stimulation. These receptors all stem from a human donor in good health (CMV status not recorded). Some clones in this sample may be carry-over from other donors' samples. Both conserved end residues are part of each CDR3. The order of the fields is clone size, J gene, D gene, V gene, CDR3 DNA, CDR3 protein. D genes are given only for firm matches. The size entry is marked missing in some rows and otherwise reads once, few, many or a size class.

NA | TRBJ2-5 | NA | TRBV18 | TGTGCCAGCTCACGCGATCACCAACCGGGAACCCAGTACTTC | CASSRDHQPGTQYF
NA | TRBJ1-1 | TRBD1 | TRBV4-1 | TGTGCCAGCAGCCATCCCCCGTCAGGGGGCAGGACTGAAGCTTTCTTT | CASSHPPSGGRTEAFF
NA | TRBJ1-2 | TRBD1 | TRBV7-9 | TGTGCCAGCAGCCCTACAGGGGGTGCCAATGGCTACACCTTC | CASSPTGGANGYTF
many | TRBJ2-5 | NA | TRBV7-2 | TGTGCCAGCAGCTTAGAGCCCGGGGGAGAGACCCAGTACTTC | CASSLEPGGETQYF
NA | TRBJ1-1 | TRBD1 | TRBV7-3 | TGTGCCAGCAGCCCGGGACAGGGTATGGCTGAAGCTTTCTTT | CASSPGQGMAEAFF
many | TRBJ1-1 | NA | TRBV19 | TGTGCCAGTAGTCCACAGGCGGTCGTAGTTGGGATCGATACTGAAGCTTTCTTT | CASSPQAVVVGIDTEAFF
few | TRBJ2-1 | TRBD1 | TRBV6-1 | TGTGCCAGCACCGGGACAGGGGGCTACAATGAGCAGTTCTTC | CASTGTGGYNEQFF
NA | TRBJ2-1 | NA | TRBV6-6 | TGTGCCAGCAGTTTTCAATCCTACAATGAGCAGTTCTTC | CASSFQSYNEQFF
NA | TRBJ1-1 | TRBD1 | TRBV7-9 | TGTGCCAGCAGCTTAGGGGACAGGGGGTTTCTGAACACTGAAGCTTTCTTT | CASSLGDRGFLNTEAFF
NA | TRBJ2-1 | TRBD1 | TRBV4-1 | TGCGCCAGCAGACCTCAAGGGACAGGTCGGGGGAATGAGCAGTTCTTC | CASRPQGTGRGNEQFF
NA | TRBJ2-7 | TRBD1 | TRBV5-6 | TGTGCCAGCAGCTTCTCTCCAGGGGGCGCGGGGCAGTACTTC | CASSFSPGGAGQYF
few | TRBJ2-5 | NA | TRBV7-8 | TGTGCCAGCAGCATTACGCAGGGCGGCCATGAGACCCAGTACTTC | CASSITQGGHETQYF
NA | TRBJ1-3 | NA | TRBV28 | TGTGCCAGCAGTTTTAAGATCGGGGGGTTCGGCCACTCTGGAAACACCATATATTTT | CASSFKIGGFGHSGNTIYF
few | TRBJ2-3 | NA | TRBV9 | TGTGCCAGCAGCGTATGGGGGGTGGATACGCAGTATTTT | CASSVWGVDTQYF
NA | TRBJ1-5 | NA | TRBV7-4 | TGTGCCAGCAGCTTAGGGTCTTCCGTGGATCAGCCCCAGCATTTT | CASSLGSSVDQPQHF
NA | TRBJ1-1 | NA | TRBV6-6 | TGTGCCAGCAGTTACTCTGGGGGATTCACTGAAGCTTTCTTT | CASSYSGGFTEAFF
NA | TRBJ1-3 | NA | TRBV6-1 | TGTGCCAGCAGTGAAGCTGGGGGCACCATATATTTT | CASSEAGGTIYF
NA | TRBJ1-5 | TRBD1 | TRBV7-2 | TGTGCCAGCAGCGTCAGGGGGGATCAGCCCCAGCATTTT | CASSVRGDQPQHF
NA | TRBJ2-1 | TRBD2 | TRBV27 | TGTGCCAGCAGTTTAACCGGGGGGGTGTCCTACAATGAGCAGTTCTTC | CASSLTGGVSYNEQFF
few | TRBJ2-7 | NA | TRBV28 | TGTGCCAGCAGTCCCCGGACAGTTCTCCACGAGCAGTACTTC | CASSPRTVLHEQYF
NA | TRBJ2-1 | NA | TRBV7-4 | TGTGCCAGCAGCCTAGAGATCAGGGCCGATGAGCAGTTCTTC | CASSLEIRADEQFF
few | TRBJ1-5 | NA | TRBV5-6 | TGTGCCAGCAGCACAGGACAGAGCAATCAGCCCCAGCATTTT | CASSTGQSNQPQHF
few | TRBJ2-7 | TRBD1 | TRBV7-9 | TGTGCCAGCAGCCCTGGGACAGACCCCTACGAGCAGTACTTC | CASSPGTDPYEQYF